The entry below gives a single T cell receptor (beta chain) sequence along with its context. Antigen unknown. The assay was immunoSEQ multiplex PCR, and TCRdb's table has in-frame clones only and misses some. The table includes under 80,000 clones, roughly 92% detected once. The data were taken from a study of PD-1 blockade in classical Hodgkin lymphoma. V was clipped by 6 bases and J by 0 bases, with 14 bases between them. Germline loops: CDR1 SGHTA, CDR2 FQGNSA. This CDR3 contains 16 residues. Stated time point: newly diagnosed, previously untreated cHL patient sample. What served as comparison were PBMCs in newly diagnosed, untreated classical Hodgkin lymphoma. Study-wide points: Factors driving the repertoire differences, possibly disease activity or prior therapy, remain undefined. Baseline TCR diversity was reportedly lower in newly diagnosed patients than in healthy donors. It was reported as lower still in relapsed/refractory patients.

The receptor was isolated from a human donor with classical Hodgkin lymphoma. This rearrangement joins TRBV7-2 to TRBJ1-4, with D possibly matching TRBD1 (6 bases). The sample consisted of peripheral blood mononuclear cells (PBMCs). CDR3 region: CASSRGQVTTNEKLFF. The CDR3 DNA sequence: TGTGCCAGCAGTCGGGGGCAGGTCACAACTAATGAAAAACTGTTTTTT.